This T cell receptor beta chain was sequenced in a study of CD8 T cells in ankylosing spondylitis. Libraries for TCR beta were made by quantitative 5'-RACE with molecular barcodes. TCRdb reprocessed the 5' RACE reads via MiXCR and lists one record per CDR3 protein. Among hundreds of thousands of distinct CDR3 sequences listed, approximately 12% were seen once. Germline V gene sequence: CDR1 DFQATT, CDR2 SNEGSKA (reference sequence). This CDR3 contains 13 residues. V shed 6 bases, J shed 1 base, and the junction held 4 bases outside the gene matches. Study results and caveats: Ankylosing spondylitis blood appeared to carry a characteristic TCR beta motif of roughly eight highly homologous variants. According to the report, clones linked to the disease were significantly enriched in matched synovial fluid samples taken from ankylosing spondylitis patients.

This clonotype was detected a few times. Its target is not known. The sequence derives from a male donor with ankylosing spondylitis. Source material: blood, either unsorted or a sorted T cell fraction (not recorded which). The rearrangement uses TRBV20-1 and TRBJ2-5, with 8 bases lining up with TRBD2. The CDR3: CSAISGGQETQYF. The DNA of the CDR3 is TGCAGTGCGATAAGCGGGGGCCAAGAGACCCAGTACTTC.